One sample yielded the 24 T cell receptor beta chains listed below, sequenced in a study of blood T cells in healthy people across ages. Alongside a J-beta primer mix, a sample-barcoded 5' primer served in a second PCR lasting roughly 6 to 11 cycles. Each CDR3 protein gets one entry after TCRdb re-called the 5' RACE reads with MiXCR. The data show fewer than 1.5 million distinct CDR3 sequences, around two fifths seen once. Specimen: blood. Source of these receptors: a woman younger than 30 in good health.

This clonotype came up a few times. The rearrangement links TRBV12-3 or TRBV12-4 to TRBJ1-5; D not certain. CDR3 length: 13 amino acids. V shed 3 bases and J shed 7 bases, with 10 bases lying between them. For the CDR3, the DNA is TGTGCCAGCAGTTTCGCGGCCGGGCAGCCCCAGCATTTT. Encoded protein: CASSFAAGQPQHF.

The V and J genes are TRBV5-1 and TRBJ2-4; 10 nucleotides agree with TRBD1. This CDR3 spans 18 amino acids. Germline lookup yields CDR1 SGHRS and CDR2 YFSETQ. With V trimmed by 0 bases and J by 2 bases, 8 bases remained unmatched. CDR3 nucleotide sequence: TGCGCCAGCAGCTTGGACCGGGACAGGGGCGGGACCAAAAACATTCAGTACTTC. This sequence encodes CASSLDRDRGGTKNIQYF. The full variable domain, with the rest looked up from reference TRBV5-1 and TRBJ2-4, is KAGVTQTPRYLIKTRGQQVTLSCSPISGHRSVSWYQQTPGQGLQFLFEYFSETQRNKGNFPGRFSGRQFSNSRSEMNVSTLELGDSALYLCASSLDRDRGGTKNIQYFGAGTRLSVL.

The chain uses TRBV11-2 and TRBJ2-1; D gene unclear. Germline assignment: CDR1 SGHAT and CDR2 FQNNGV. This CDR3 has 16 amino acids. Trimming took off 0 bases at V and 2 bases at J, with 11 bases between the two ends. Written as DNA, the CDR3 is TGTGCCAGCAGCTTAGATCAGCCATCCACCTACAATGAGCAGTTCTTC. Its translation: CASSLDQPSTYNEQFF.

Only a few counts were recorded for this clonotype. V usage is TRBV7-9 and J usage is TRBJ2-7; 7 nucleotides agree with TRBD1. V dropped 7 bases and J dropped 2; count of bases not matched to a gene: 11. Germline CDR1 SEHNR, CDR2 FQNEAQ (reference sequence). CDR3 length: 15 amino acids. CDR3: CASTFPGTETYEQYF. The CDR3 coding sequence is TGTGCCAGCACCTTCCCCGGGACAGAGACCTACGAGCAGTACTTC. The entire variable domain, with the rest obtained from reference TRBV7-9 and TRBJ2-7, is as follows: DTGVSQNPRHKITKRGQNVTFRCDPISEHNRLYWYRQTLGQGPEFLTYFQNEAQLEKSRLLSDRFSAERPKGSFSTLEIQRTEQGDSAMYLCASTFPGTETYEQYFGPGTRLTVT.

The V gene is TRBV7-3, the J gene TRBJ1-2; TRBD1 might be the D (5 bases). Germline CDR1 SGHTA, CDR2 FQGTGA. This CDR3 spans 14 amino acids. Trimming pared 5 bases from V and 6 bases from J, leaving 16 bases between. CDR3 in amino acids: CASSVWERGDGYTF. As DNA, the CDR3 is TGTGCCAGCAGCGTATGGGAGAGGGGTGATGGCTACACCTTC.

The chain couples TRBV9 to TRBJ2-5; TRBD1 or TRBD2 may be the D gene (5 bases each). The J call is in doubt because the DNA end fits TRBJ2-7 better. CDR3 length: 13 amino acids. From germline, CDR1 is SGDLS and CDR2 YYNGEE. The CDR3 is CASSGGRENEQYF. CDR3 sequence (DNA): TGTGCCAGCAGCGGGGGCAGGGAGAACGAGCAGTACTTC.

This clonotype showed up just a few times. The J gene is TRBJ2-2, the V gene TRBV2, with a tentative D call TRBD2 (6 bases). The V gene lost 8 bases and the J gene lost 4 bases, with 14 bases spanning the gap. The germline CDR1 and CDR2 sequences are SNHLY and FYNNEI. The length of the CDR3 is 14 residues. CDR3 region: CASLSQEGTGELFF. The DNA of the CDR3 is TGTGCCAGCCTATCCCAGGAGGGCACCGGGGAGCTGTTTTTT.

The V and J genes are TRBV6-5 and TRBJ2-4; 7 bases line up with TRBD2. Germline V gene lookup returns CDR1 MNHEY and CDR2 SVGAGI. CDR3 length: 15 residues. Unmatched junction bases numbered 6, after V lost 4 bases and J lost 3 bases. The DNA of the CDR3 is TGTGCCAGCAGTTCGCGGCGGGAGTACAAAAACATTCAGTACTTC. Translation gives CASSSRREYKNIQYF.

This clonotype appeared a few times. The J gene is TRBJ2-7, the V gene TRBV9, with a weak D call TRBD2 (7 bases). Trimming took 5 bases from V and 0 from J, leaving 15 bases between them. The germline CDR1 and CDR2 sequences are SGDLS and YYNGEE. This CDR3 comprises 15 residues. The CDR3 reads CASSGGGATSYEQYF. The CDR3 coding sequence is TGTGCCAGCAGTGGAGGGGGGGCGACCTCCTACGAGCAGTACTTC.

This rearrangement joins TRBV10-3 to TRBJ1-5; 8 bases map to TRBD1. The V gene end was trimmed by 0 bases and the J gene end by 2 bases; junction bases not matched to a gene: 3. This CDR3 is 16 amino acids long. Germline CDR1 is ENHRY and CDR2 is SYGVKD. The CDR3 here is CAISESVTGGNQPQHF. The CDR3 nucleotides are TGTGCCATCAGTGAGTCGGTGACAGGGGGCAATCAGCCCCAGCATTTT.

This clonotype turned up a few times. The chain combines TRBV2 with TRBJ2-7; D perhaps matches TRBD1 (5 bases). This CDR3 contains 15 residues. The V end was cut by 4 bases, the J end by 3 bases, with 16 bases between. CDR1 is SNHLY, CDR2 FYNNEI, per germline. The CDR3 DNA reads TGTGCCAGCAGTGTGACTCCTGGGGCCATCTACGAGCAGTACTTC. Residues: CASSVTPGAIYEQYF.

This clonotype occurred a few times. J is TRBJ1-2 and V is TRBV10-3; perhaps TRBD1 as D (5 bases). From germline, CDR1 is ENHRY and CDR2 SYGVKD. This CDR3 has 14 residues. The germline V and J ends were trimmed by 2 bases and 2 bases, with 9 bases remaining between them. The CDR3 region has the DNA TGTGCCATCAGTGAGAGGGGACTCAACTATGGCTACACCTTC. Encoded protein: CAISERGLNYGYTF.

CDR3 in amino acids: CSARDPGQGTNEQYF. CDR3 nucleotide sequence: TGCAGTGCTAGAGACCCCGGACAGGGTACCAACGAGCAGTACTTC. This chain uses TRBV20-1 with TRBJ2-5; TRBD1 agrees at 8 bases. The DNA matches TRBJ2-7 better at its end, which makes the J call doubtful. There are 15 residues in the CDR3. CDR1 is DFQATT, CDR2 SNEGSKA, per germline (reference sequence).

Details on this clonotype: A clone one base away is much larger, so this may be a read error. The V gene is TRBV29-1, the J gene TRBJ2-5; 7 bases fit TRBD1. CDR1 is SQVTM, CDR2 ANQGSEA, per germline. This CDR3 region has 14 residues. The CDR3 DNA reads as TGCGGCGTTGCAGGGGGATACACACAAGAGACCCAGTACTTC. Protein: CGVAGGYTQETQYF.

This clonotype was recorded at least ten times. This chain uses TRBV12-3 or TRBV12-4 with TRBJ2-7; D is unresolved. V dropped 1 base and J dropped 1 base, with 11 bases sitting between them. The CDR3 is 15 residues long. The CDR3 reads CASSLDFGSSYEQYF. The DNA of the CDR3 is TGTGCCAGCAGTTTAGATTTTGGGTCTTCCTACGAGCAGTACTTC.

The chain links TRBV6-1 to TRBJ2-1; 12 bases are a match to TRBD2. V shed 5 bases and J 4 bases; nucleotides not matched to a gene: 9. The CDR3 has 17 amino acids. The V gene's germline CDR1 is MNHNS and CDR2 SASEGT. The CDR3 nucleotides are TGTGCCAGCAGTCCCCTCGGACTAGCGGGACTTTACAATGAGCAGTTCTTC. Its protein product is CASSPLGLAGLYNEQFF.

This clonotype was detected only a few times. The chain carries TRBV6-5 and TRBJ2-7, with D perhaps given as TRBD1 or TRBD2 (5 bases each). The CDR3 covers 13 residues. Germline V CDR1 and CDR2: MNHEY, SVGAGI. V was cut by 5 bases and J by 4 bases, with 12 bases left in between. Here the CDR3 DNA reads TGTGCCAGCAGTGGCCGAGGGGCGTACGAGCAGTACTTC. This encodes CASSGRGAYEQYF.

The chain links TRBV20-1 to TRBJ2-7; the match to TRBD1 covers 7 bases. V trimming: 1 base; J trimming: 7 bases; junction bases outside the gene matches: 7. This CDR3 region has 13 residues. From germline, CDR1 is DFQATT and CDR2 SNEGSKA (reference sequence). The CDR3 loop is CSARVEGAGEQYF. Here the CDR3 DNA reads TGCAGTGCTAGAGTTGAGGGGGCAGGAGAGCAGTACTTC.

This clonotype was seen more than once but under ten times. The chain is built from TRBV28 and TRBJ2-1, with 12 positions matching TRBD2. CDR1 is MDHEN and CDR2 is SYDVKM in the germline V gene. This CDR3 spans 18 amino acids. V was clipped by 5 bases and J by 6 bases; unmatched bases: 14. CDR3 residues: CASSGPSGRVDGGNEQFF. CDR3 nucleotide sequence: TGTGCCAGCAGTGGTCCTAGCGGGAGGGTCGATGGAGGCAATGAGCAGTTCTTC. Full variable domain (outside the CDR3, taken from reference TRBV28 and TRBJ2-1): DVKVTQSSRYLVKRTGEKVFLECVQDMDHENMFWYRQDPGLGLRLIYFSYDVKMKEKGDIPEGYSVSREKKERFSLILESASTNQTSMYLCASSGPSGRVDGGNEQFFGPGTRLTVL.

This clonotype was found once. At one end, the junction sequence differs from germline, possibly due to a read error. The chain recombines TRBV6-4 with TRBJ1-2, with D possibly matching TRBD1 (5 bases). Germline CDR1 MRHNA, CDR2 SNTAGT. This CDR3 contains 15 residues. Written as DNA, the CDR3 is TGTGCCAGCAGTGACAACGGGGACGCTAACTATGGCTACATCTTC. It encodes CASSDNGDANYGYIF.

The V gene is TRBV20-1, the J gene TRBJ1-5; D is possibly TRBD1 (5 bases). This CDR3 has 11 residues. Germline CDR1 DFQATT, CDR2 SNEGSKA (reference sequence). DNA for the CDR3: TGCAGAGGGGCAAGGGATCAGCCCCAGCATTTT. Translating it yields CRGARDQPQHF.

CDR3 residues: CASSFHSGGLSYNEQFF. CDR3 DNA sequence: TGTGCCAGCAGTTTTCATAGCGGGGGGCTGAGCTACAATGAGCAGTTCTTC. The rearrangement joins TRBV12-3 or TRBV12-4 to TRBJ2-1; TRBD2 matches 10 bases. The CDR3 has 17 residues. The V gene end was trimmed by 3 bases and the J gene end by 3 bases; junction bases not matched to a gene: 8.

V gene TRBV25-1 combines with J gene TRBJ2-1; 11 bases line up with TRBD2. CDR3 length: 15 amino acids. Losses at the gene ends were 1 base for V and 10 bases for J; bases not matched to a gene: 6. Germline V gene lookup returns CDR1 MGHDK and CDR2 SYGVNS. CDR3 coding DNA: TGTGCCAGCAGTGAATCCCCCCGGACTAGCGGGGAGCAGTTCTTC. This translates into CASSESPRTSGEQFF.

V and J are TRBV6-5 and TRBJ1-1; D uncertain. CDR3 size: 13 residues. Germline V gene data show CDR1 as MNHEY and CDR2 as SVGAGI. Trimming stripped 6 bases from V and 6 bases from J, with 14 bases between. The CDR3 sequence: CASRLSATSEAFF. CDR3 nucleotides: TGTGCCAGCAGATTGTCCGCCACGTCTGAAGCTTTCTTT.